The sequence of this TCR beta chain was determined in a study of T cells after yellow fever vaccination. Study-level results: Most clones from primary vaccination resurfaced after the booster (approximately 97% CD4, around 90% CD8).

Deletions cut 5 bases from V and 7 bases from J, with 20 bases between. Germline V gene lookup returns CDR1 SGHAT and CDR2 FQNNGV. CDR3 length: 15 amino acids. TCRdb itself ran the 5' RACE reads through MiXCR, one entry per CDR3 protein. This sample has 200,000 to 250,000 distinct CDR3 sequences, with under 3.5% found just once. Comments on this clonotype: Its antigen remains unidentified.

This sequence joins TRBV11-2 and TRBJ1-2, with D perhaps matching TRBD1 (5 bases). This sequence originates from a man younger than 35 who received the YFV17D yellow fever vaccine. This material consisted of CD4+ T cells sorted from PBMCs, taken 10 days after the yellow fever booster vaccination. The CDR3 here is CASSPLSGQNSGYTF. The CDR3 DNA sequence: TGTGCCAGCAGCCCCCTATCAGGGCAGAATAGTGGCTACACCTTC. The variable domain in full, with the rest retrieved from reference TRBV11-2 and TRBJ1-2, is EAGVAQSPRYKIIEKRQSVAFWCNPISGHATLYWYQQILGQGPKLLIQFQNNGVVDDSQLPKDRFSAERLKGVDSTLKIQPAKLEDSAVYLCASSPLSGQNSGYTFGSGTRLTVV.